This TCR beta chain is from a study of blood T cell repertoires in COVID-19. The wider study: Some COVID-19 samples were acute and others convalescent; all came from the United States, Italy and Spain. In each case, the material was cDNA or gDNA derived from T cells, B-cell-depleted T cells, or PBMCs.

In the source study's methods: Amplification of reference gene primers provided the estimated nucleated cell counts. TCRdb's copy holds only in-frame clones and misses some; the assay was immunoSEQ multiplex PCR. V, J and clone size were drawn from that table, and D and trimming were deduced from the DNA. Of 200,000 or so clones listed, 84% are singletons. The V gene lost 4 bases and the J gene lost 4 bases, with 11 bases spanning the gap. Germline V gene sequence: CDR1 MGHRA, CDR2 YSYEKL. This CDR3 region has 15 residues. This chain joins TRBV4-1 and TRBJ2-6; the D gene is possibly TRBD2 (5 bases). The sample consisted of peripheral blood. The sequence derives from a woman between 55 and 75 years old who had recovered from COVID-19. This chain's CDR3 is CASSLHRLGANVLTF. Written as DNA, the CDR3 is TGCGCCAGCAGCCTTCACCGACTAGGGGCCAACGTCCTGACTTTC.